The T cell receptor (beta chain) under discussion was sequenced for a study of cytomegalovirus exposure and HLA in healthy donors. Germline trimming cut 2 bases from V and 7 bases from J; bases unmatched to any gene: 4. The V gene's germline CDR1 is MNHEY and CDR2 SVGAGI. This CDR3 is 14 amino acids long. With 60 Vbeta and 13 Jbeta primers, the PCR was carried out. This table comes from immunoSEQ multiplex PCR, and its TCRdb copy is limited to in-frame clones, with some not included. This listing includes about 140,000 clones. The sample comprised PBMCs. This sequence originates from a young woman in good health and CMV-seronegative. J is TRBJ2-1 and V is TRBV6-5; 8 nucleotides line up with TRBD2. The CDR3 loop is CASSYKGLVNEQFF. DNA of the CDR3: TGTGCCAGCAGTTACAAGGGACTAGTGAATGAGCAGTTCTTC.